The present TCR beta chain was sequenced within a study of brain T cells in children with intractable seizures. Sequencing used immunoSEQ multiplex PCR; TCRdb keeps in-frame clones, though not all of them. This table has 100,000 to 120,000 clones, under 95% appearing once. Trimming took 0 bases from V and 7 from J; bases not matched to a gene: 8. Germline V CDR1 and CDR2: WSHSY, SAAADI. This CDR3 spans 15 amino acids. The sequenced cases were selected for having the highest brain T cell transcript signatures. Patients received at least one anti-epileptic drug before surgery. This sequence originates from a boy in the first two years of life with hemimegalencephaly and intractable seizures. This specimen consisted of peripheral blood, obtained at surgery. J is TRBJ1-2 and V is TRBV10-2; TRBD1 matches at 7 bases. The CDR3 bases are TGCGCCAGCAGTGAGTCGTCCCCCTACAGGGGTGGCTACACCTTC. Its translation is CASSESSPYRGGYTF.